The 24 T cell receptor beta chains below were found in one sample sequenced in a study of shared clonotypes between healthy human individuals. Profiling relied on immunoSEQ multiplex PCR, and the TCRdb table lists in-frame clones only, not all of them. In the table there are millions of clones, approximately 94% of which are singletons. Positive CCR7 selection of CD45RO-negative cells yielded the naive CD8 cells, and terminally differentiated effector memory CD45RA+ cells were excluded. Sample: naive CD8+ T cells sorted from blood. These TCRs come from a man between 18 and 29 years old in good health.

The rearrangement uses TRBV6-5 and TRBJ2-5; D remains ambiguous. In germline, CDR1 is MNHEY, CDR2 SVGAGI. Deletions cut 6 bases from V and 2 bases from J, with 13 bases between. This CDR3 contains 14 residues. This CDR3 is CASRSSVGQETQYF. The DNA of the CDR3 is TGTGCCAGCAGGTCCTCGGTAGGACAAGAGACCCAGTACTTC.

This rearrangement joins TRBV6-5 to TRBJ2-3; 7 bases agree with TRBD2. The germline V gene encodes CDR1 MNHEY and CDR2 SVGAGI. With 4 bases clipped from V and 3 bases from J, the junction kept 10 bases outside the gene matches. This CDR3 has 16 amino acids. CDR3 in amino acids: CASSSRGGSGTDTQYF. The CDR3 DNA reads TGTGCCAGCAGTTCTCGGGGCGGGAGCGGGACAGATACGCAGTATTTT.

The CDR3 region is CAISETLGGDEAFF. The CDR3, as DNA: TGTGCCATCAGTGAGACTTTGGGCGGCGATGAAGCTTTCTTT. The J gene is TRBJ1-1, the V gene TRBV10-3; D unclear. This CDR3 contains 14 residues. V gave up 2 bases and J gave up 7 bases, with 14 bases separating them. Germline CDR1 ENHRY, CDR2 SYGVKD.

The chain uses TRBV27 and TRBJ2-1; 8 bases are shared with TRBD2. Germline-derived CDR1 and CDR2 are MNHEY and SMNVEV (reference sequence). CDR3 size: 15 residues. Trimming removed 5 bases from V and 5 bases from J; junction bases left unmatched: 8. The CDR3 sequence is CASSTRAGGHNEQFF. The CDR3 DNA follows: TGTGCCAGCAGTACCCGGGCGGGGGGCCACAATGAGCAGTTCTTC.

The rearrangement uses TRBV5-6 and TRBJ2-1; the match to TRBD1 covers 9 bases. V was clipped by 4 bases and J by 5 bases; unmatched bases: 7. CDR1 is SGHDT and CDR2 is YYEEEE in the germline V gene. The CDR3 is made up of 15 amino acids. The CDR3 DNA sequence: TGTGCCAGCAGCCTGAGGTGGACAGGGGACAATGAGCAGTTCTTC. This sequence encodes CASSLRWTGDNEQFF.

The chain links TRBV28 to TRBJ2-2, with D hard to call. CDR1 is MDHEN and CDR2 is SYDVKM in the germline V gene. With 4 bases removed from V and 7 bases from J, the gap between germline ends came to 7 bases. This CDR3 is 12 amino acids long. The CDR3 nucleotides read TGTGCCAGCAGTTCGGACGGCGGGGAGCTGTTTTTT. It yields the protein CASSSDGGELFF.

The chain employs TRBV10-2 and TRBJ1-1, with TRBD1 matching 7 bases. This CDR3 comprises 14 residues. CDR1 WSHSY and CDR2 SAAADI come from the germline V gene. The V and J ends lost 4 bases and 3 bases, in that order; junction bases with no gene match: 5. CDR3 DNA sequence: TGCGCCAGCAGTGCCGACAGGGCAGACACTGAAGCTTTCTTT. Amino acids: CASSADRADTEAFF.

This clone was recorded only once. The V gene is TRBV28, the J gene TRBJ2-1; 10 bases align to TRBD1. Germline CDR1 and CDR2: MDHEN and SYDVKM. The CDR3 length is 16 residues. Unmatched junction bases numbered 9, after V lost 7 bases and J lost 3 bases. The DNA of the CDR3 is TGTGCCAGCAACAAAGGGGGACAGGGGATCTACAATGAGCAGTTCTTC. It is translated as CASNKGGQGIYNEQFF.

This clone was seen a single time. The chain has TRBV7-8 and TRBJ1-1, with 7 bases fitting TRBD1. This CDR3 contains 15 residues. V shed 5 bases, J shed 5 bases, and the junction held 11 bases outside the gene matches. Germline V gene lookup returns CDR1 SGHVS and CDR2 FQNEAQ. Written as DNA, the CDR3 is TGTGCCAGCAGCCCCCTCGGTGGGGACAGTACTGAAGCTTTCTTT. Translated: CASSPLGGDSTEAFF.

The V gene is TRBV18, the J gene TRBJ2-2, with TRBD2 matching 9 bases. The J segment lost 3 bases and the V segment lost 1 base, leaving 3 bases of the junction unmatched. This CDR3 spans 16 amino acids. Germline lookup yields CDR1 KGHSH and CDR2 LQKENI. CDR3 DNA sequence: TGTGCCAGCTCACCACGACTAGCGGTTGACACCGGGGAGCTGTTTTTT. Residues: CASSPRLAVDTGELFF.

This sequence joins TRBV6-5 and TRBJ2-3; a possible D gene is TRBD2 (5 bases). This CDR3 spans 14 amino acids. CDR1 is MNHEY, CDR2 SVGAGI, per germline. V lost 2 bases, J lost 4 bases, and 10 bases lay in between. This CDR3 reads CASSYRDLADTQYF. The CDR3 DNA is TGTGCCAGCAGTTACCGGGATCTTGCAGATACGCAGTATTTT.

This clone came up once. This rearrangement joins TRBV14 to TRBJ1-1, with D perhaps matching TRBD1 (5 bases). This CDR3 has 14 amino acids. Looked up from germline, CDR1 is SGHDN and CDR2 is FVKESK. Between the trimmed V and J ends, which lost 5 bases and 4 bases, there was a span of 14 bases. The CDR3 here is CASSAGAPGTEAFF. DNA for the CDR3: TGTGCCAGCAGCGCCGGGGCCCCGGGCACTGAAGCTTTCTTT. Filled out from reference TRBV14 and TRBJ1-1, the complete variable domain reads EAGVTQFPSHSVIEKGQTVTLRCDPISGHDNLYWYRRVMGKEIKFLLHFVKESKQDESGMPNNRFLAERTGGTYSTLKVQPAELEDSGVYFCASSAGAPGTEAFFGQGTRLTVV.

Comments on this clone: The same CDR3 arises from other DNA sequences in this sample as well. CDR3 in DNA: TGTGCCAGCAGTTACTCGATAGAGAACACCGGGGAGCTGTTTTTT. Its translation is CASSYSIENTGELFF. The genes are TRBV6-5 and TRBJ2-2; D is undetermined. Germline V CDR1 and CDR2: MNHEY, SVGAGI. V was shortened by 0 bases and J by 1 base, with 6 bases between the two germline ends. CDR3 length equals 15 residues.

This clone showed up just once. The CDR3 region has the DNA TGCGCCAGCAGCTCTCGGACTAACACTGAAGCTTTCTTT. Its protein product is CASSSRTNTEAFF. The chain recombines TRBV5-1 with TRBJ1-1; the D is unclear. The CDR3 contains 13 residues. Trimming pared 3 bases from V and 2 bases from J, leaving 8 bases between. Germline V CDR1 and CDR2: SGHRS, YFSETQ.

The chain recombines TRBV30 with TRBJ1-5, with unresolved D. V was trimmed by 3 bases and J by 7 bases, leaving 19 bases between them. This CDR3 has 15 residues. The germline V gene encodes CDR1 GTSNPN and CDR2 SVGIG (reference sequence). In nucleotides, the CDR3 is TGTGCCTGGAGACCTGAGAATGGGTTCGGACAGCCCCAGCATTTT. Translation gives CAWRPENGFGQPQHF.

This chain uses TRBV28 with TRBJ1-5; D unclear. V was clipped by 6 bases and J by 0 bases, with 21 bases between them. This CDR3 spans 18 amino acids. CDR1 and CDR2 from the germline V gene are MDHEN and SYDVKM. CDR3 region: CASSPSLEAAYSNQPQHF. The CDR3 DNA reads as TGTGCCAGCAGCCCCTCTCTAGAAGCGGCCTATAGCAATCAGCCCCAGCATTTT.

The chain uses TRBV28 and TRBJ2-3; 11 bases are shared with TRBD2. V lost 5 bases to trimming and J lost 4 bases; unmatched junction nucleotides: 14. Germline CDR1 is MDHEN and CDR2 is SYDVKM. The CDR3 has 18 amino acids. CDR3 protein: CASSARPLLAGAADTQYF. Written as DNA, the CDR3 is TGTGCCAGCAGTGCCCGACCCTTACTAGCGGGGGCAGCAGATACGCAGTATTTT.

V is TRBV6-1 and J is TRBJ1-2; D call uncertain. V dropped 3 bases and J dropped 1 base, with 6 bases sitting between them. In germline, CDR1 is MNHNS, CDR2 SASEGT. The length of the CDR3 is 13 residues. CDR3 sequence reads: CASSDRLNYGYTF. In DNA, the CDR3 is TGTGCCAGCAGTGACAGACTTAACTATGGCTACACCTTC.

In the case of this clone: Other DNA sequences in this specimen translate into the identical CDR3. The chain uses TRBV19 and TRBJ1-2; possible D gene TRBD1, 5 bases. Germline CDR1 and CDR2: LNHDA and SQIVND (reference sequence). The CDR3 sequence is 12 residues long. Trimming removed 5 bases from V and 4 bases from J, with 8 bases in between. CDR3 DNA sequence: TGTGCCAGTAGTCCCGGGGGCTATGGCTACACCTTC. It codes for CASSPGGYGYTF.

This clone was counted a few times. In the same sample, other DNA sequences code for this CDR3. The rearrangement joins TRBV9 to TRBJ2-7, with D possibly matching TRBD2 (6 bases). Trimming took off 0 bases at V and 2 bases at J, with 9 bases between the two ends. The CDR3 spans 14 residues. Germline-derived CDR1 and CDR2 are SGDLS and YYNGEE. In DNA, the CDR3 is TGTGCCAGCAGCGTAGCCGGGGGAACCTACGAGCAGTACTTC. Translating gives CASSVAGGTYEQYF.

This clone showed up just once. The chain has TRBV19 and TRBJ1-2; a possible D gene is TRBD1 (5 bases). The germline gives CDR1 LNHDA, CDR2 SQIVND (reference sequence). V lost 2 bases and J lost 6, with 16 bases in between. The CDR3 has 15 residues. The CDR3 sequence: CASSIIPGTAHGYTF. In DNA, the CDR3 is TGTGCCAGTAGTATAATTCCCGGGACGGCCCATGGCTACACCTTC.

This rearrangement joins TRBV10-3 to TRBJ2-7; D is tentatively TRBD1 or TRBD2 (6 bases each). Germline CDR1 reads ENHRY; CDR2 reads SYGVKD. The CDR3 sequence is 14 residues long. V lost 3 bases to trimming and J lost 3 bases, with 12 bases between them. The CDR3 bases are TGTGCCATCAGTGAAGCAGGGGAGGTCTACGAGCAGTACTTC. This codes for CAISEAGEVYEQYF.

V gene TRBV6-5 combines with J gene TRBJ2-3; D is uncertain. CDR3 size: 14 residues. Germline V gene lookup returns CDR1 MNHEY and CDR2 SVGAGI. V lost 6 bases, J lost 4 bases, and 14 bases lay in between. CDR3 residues: CASSPLGSADTQYF. The CDR3 DNA reads as TGTGCCAGCAGCCCACTCGGGTCCGCAGATACGCAGTATTTT.

The chain recombines TRBV7-9 with TRBJ2-3; possibly TRBD2 for D (5 bases). The CDR3 is 12 amino acids. CDR1 is SEHNR, CDR2 FQNEAQ, per germline (reference sequence). For the CDR3, the DNA is TGTGCTACTCTCTTAGCGCCTGGGACGCAGTATTTT. Residues: CATLLAPGTQYF.